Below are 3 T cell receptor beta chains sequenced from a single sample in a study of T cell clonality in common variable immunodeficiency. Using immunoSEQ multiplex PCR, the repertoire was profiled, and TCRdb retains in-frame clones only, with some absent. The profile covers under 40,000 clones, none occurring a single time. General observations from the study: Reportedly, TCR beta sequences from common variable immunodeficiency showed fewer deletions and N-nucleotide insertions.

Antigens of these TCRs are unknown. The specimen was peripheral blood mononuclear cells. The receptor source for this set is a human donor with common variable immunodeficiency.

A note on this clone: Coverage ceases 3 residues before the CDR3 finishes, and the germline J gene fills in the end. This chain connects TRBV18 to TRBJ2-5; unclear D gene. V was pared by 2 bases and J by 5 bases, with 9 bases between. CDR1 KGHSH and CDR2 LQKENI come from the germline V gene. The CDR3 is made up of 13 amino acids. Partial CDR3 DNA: TGTGCCAGCTCACCAGGGCAGGCCGAGACC. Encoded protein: CASSPGQAET. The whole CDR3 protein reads CASSPGQAETQYF.

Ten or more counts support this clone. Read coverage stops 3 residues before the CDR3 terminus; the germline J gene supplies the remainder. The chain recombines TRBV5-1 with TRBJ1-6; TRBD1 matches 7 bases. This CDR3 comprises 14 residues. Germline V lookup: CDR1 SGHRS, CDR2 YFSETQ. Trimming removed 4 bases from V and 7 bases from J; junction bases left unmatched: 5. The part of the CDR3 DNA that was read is TGCGCCAGCAGCCCGGGACAGCTCAATTCACCC. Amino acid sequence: CASSPGQLNSP. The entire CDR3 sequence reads CASSPGQLNSPLHF.

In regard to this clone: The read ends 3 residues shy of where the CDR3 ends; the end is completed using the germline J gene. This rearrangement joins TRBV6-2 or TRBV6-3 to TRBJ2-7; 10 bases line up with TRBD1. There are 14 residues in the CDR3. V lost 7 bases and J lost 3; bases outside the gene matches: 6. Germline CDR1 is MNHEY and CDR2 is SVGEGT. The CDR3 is CASNRDRGYYEQYF. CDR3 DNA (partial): TGTGCCAGCAACCGGGACAGGGGTTACTACGAG.